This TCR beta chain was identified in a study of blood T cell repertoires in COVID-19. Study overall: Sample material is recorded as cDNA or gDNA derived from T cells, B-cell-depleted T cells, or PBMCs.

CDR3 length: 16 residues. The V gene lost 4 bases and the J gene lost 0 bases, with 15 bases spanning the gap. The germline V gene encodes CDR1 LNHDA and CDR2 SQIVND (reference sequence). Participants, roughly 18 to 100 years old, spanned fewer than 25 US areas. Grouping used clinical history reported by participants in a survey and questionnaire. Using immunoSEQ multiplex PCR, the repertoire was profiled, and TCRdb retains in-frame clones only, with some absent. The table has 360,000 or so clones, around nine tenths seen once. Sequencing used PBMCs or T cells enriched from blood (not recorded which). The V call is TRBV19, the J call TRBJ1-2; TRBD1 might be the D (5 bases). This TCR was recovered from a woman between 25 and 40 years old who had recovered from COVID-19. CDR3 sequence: CASSKGGDRANYGYTF. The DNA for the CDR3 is TGTGCCAGTAGTAAGGGAGGGGATCGAGCTAACTATGGCTACACCTTC.